These 22 T cell receptor beta chains came from one sample sequenced in a study of lymphopenia after photon versus proton radiotherapy. Method: immunoSEQ multiplex PCR; TCRdb's copy keeps in-frame clones and lacks some. Among about 61,000 clones listed, approximately 83% were seen once. The starting material was peripheral blood, obtained from a patient treated with photon-based radiotherapy. Receptors originate from a middle-aged man with gastric cancer.

This sequence joins TRBV6-5 and TRBJ1-1; D perhaps matches TRBD1 (5 bases). The V end was cut by 7 bases, the J end by 0 bases, with 15 bases between. This CDR3 region has 15 residues. Germline lookup yields CDR1 MNHEY and CDR2 SVGAGI. The CDR3 is CASNRVQALNTEAFF. The CDR3 DNA is TGTGCCAGCAACCGCGTACAGGCTCTGAACACTGAAGCTTTCTTT.

The CDR3 loop is CASSQDLGSEKLFF. DNA for the CDR3: TGTGCCAGCAGCCAGGACCTAGGATCTGAAAAACTGTTTTTT. The J gene is TRBJ1-4, the V gene TRBV4-2; no clear D. Germline assignment: CDR1 LGHNA and CDR2 YNFKEQ. The CDR3 is made up of 14 amino acids. V was clipped by 3 bases and J by 7 bases, with 12 bases between them.

V usage is TRBV5-4 and J usage is TRBJ2-3, with D unclear. Trimming took 0 bases from V and 6 from J, leaving 8 bases between them. Germline V gene lookup returns CDR1 SGHNT and CDR2 YYREEE (reference sequence). The CDR3 is 13 amino acids. The CDR3 DNA sequence: TGTGCCAGCAGCTTGGACGCCAGGGATACGCAGTATTTT. This gives the protein CASSLDARDTQYF. Together with reference TRBV5-4 and TRBJ2-3, the CDR3 gives the full variable domain: ETGVTQSPTHLIKTRGQQVTLRCSSQSGHNTVSWYQQALGQGPQFIFQYYREEENGRGNFPPRFSGLQFPNYSSELNVNALELDDSALYLCASSLDARDTQYFGPGTRLTVL.

This chain connects TRBV29-1 to TRBJ2-1; weak D call: TRBD1 (7 bases). Germline V gene lookup returns CDR1 SQVTM and CDR2 ANQGSEA. The ends were cut back, 4 bases at V and 6 bases at J, with 10 bases in the middle. The CDR3 runs to 12 residues. This chain's CDR3 is CSVGQGGNEQFF. As DNA, the CDR3 is TGCAGCGTTGGACAGGGAGGCAATGAGCAGTTCTTC.

The J gene is TRBJ1-5, the V gene TRBV7-2; no firm D call. V lost 0 bases to trimming and J lost 4 bases, with 7 bases between them. This CDR3 has 14 residues. In germline, CDR1 is SGHTA, CDR2 FQGNSA. The CDR3 nucleotides are TGTGCCAGCAGCTTAGCTGCGGGAAATCAGCCCCAGCATTTT. Residues: CASSLAAGNQPQHF. Based on the CDR3 plus reference TRBV7-2 and TRBJ1-5, the full variable domain is GAGVSQSPSNKVTEKGKDVELRCDPISGHTALYWYRQSLGQGLEFLIYFQGNSAPDKSGLPSDRFSAERTGGSVSTLTIQRTQQEDSAVYLCASSLAAGNQPQHFGDGTRLSIL.

V and J are TRBV18 and TRBJ1-3, with D perhaps TRBD1 (6 bases). The V end was cut by 5 bases, the J end by 0 bases, with 11 bases between. The CDR3 runs 15 residues. Per the germline V gene, CDR1 is KGHSH and CDR2 is LQKENI. The CDR3 loop reads CASSFGTISGNTIYF. The DNA for the CDR3 is TGTGCCAGCTCATTCGGGACAATCTCTGGAAACACCATATATTTT.

This clone appeared a few times. This same CDR3 is encoded by further DNA sequences in the sample. The chain couples TRBV19 to TRBJ1-1; D call uncertain. The length of the CDR3 is 13 residues. V lost 4 bases and J 0 bases, leaving 6 bases between the germline ends. The germline CDR1 and CDR2 sequences are LNHDA and SQIVND (reference sequence). The CDR3 coding sequence is TGTGCCAGTAGTAGGCGAATGAACACTGAAGCTTTCTTT. Encoded protein: CASSRRMNTEAFF.

The chain employs TRBV5-6 and TRBJ2-3; unclear D gene. CDR3 size: 16 residues. Germline loops: CDR1 SGHDT, CDR2 YYEEEE. V lost 1 base to trimming and J lost 1 base, with 13 bases between them. The CDR3 reads CASSLSDKVRTDTQYF. The CDR3 DNA follows: TGTGCCAGCAGCTTGTCGGATAAAGTACGCACAGATACGCAGTATTTT.

The chain recombines TRBV7-2 with TRBJ2-3; 8 bases map to TRBD2. CDR1 SGHTA and CDR2 FQGNSA come from the germline V gene. The CDR3 loop spans 16 amino acids. The junction had 7 bases not matched to a gene; V was cut back by 1 base and J by 4 bases. For the CDR3, the DNA is TGTGCCAGCAGCTTAGTTCACGCGGGGGGTTCAGATACGCAGTATTTT. Its protein product is CASSLVHAGGSDTQYF.

The CDR3 coding sequence is TGTGCCAGCAGCTTTTCTGTAGTAGATACGCAGTATTTT. Translating it yields CASSFSVVDTQYF. This chain connects TRBV7-6 to TRBJ2-3; D gene ambiguous. The V gene's germline CDR1 is SGHVS and CDR2 FNYEAQ. The CDR3 length is 13 residues. V was pared by 3 bases and J by 5 bases, with 9 bases between. Supplemented by reference TRBV7-6 and TRBJ2-3, the full variable domain reads GAGVSQSPRYKVTKRGQDVALRCDPISGHVSLYWYRQALGQGPEFLTYFNYEAQQDKSGLPNDRFSAERPEGSISTLTIQRTEQRDSAMYRCASSFSVVDTQYFGPGTRLTVL.

A note on this clone: The same CDR3 arises from other DNA sequences in this sample as well. The V call is TRBV7-2, the J call TRBJ2-3; possible D gene TRBD1, 6 bases. From germline, CDR1 is SGHTA and CDR2 FQGNSA. Between the trimmed V and J ends, which lost 5 bases and 0 bases, there was a span of 9 bases. The CDR3 runs to 14 residues. The CDR3 bases are TGTGCCAGCAGCCCGGACAGTAGCACAGATACGCAGTATTTT. Amino acids: CASSPDSSTDTQYF.

This sequence joins TRBV20-1 and TRBJ2-5, with D tentatively TRBD1 or TRBD2 (5 bases each). V was cut by 7 bases and J by 8 bases, with 14 bases left in between. The CDR3 sequence is 11 residues long. The V gene's germline CDR1 is DFQATT and CDR2 SNEGSKA (reference sequence). The CDR3, as DNA: TGCAGTGGGCTCGTGGGGGATACCCAGTACTTC. It is translated as CSGLVGDTQYF.

This clone was detected once. The rearrangement uses TRBV10-3 and TRBJ2-5; D possibly corresponds to TRBD2 (7 bases). V lost 10 bases and J lost 4, with 13 bases in between. The germline V gene has CDR1 ENHRY and CDR2 SYGVKD. This CDR3 has 12 residues. The CDR3 DNA sequence: TGTGCCACCGGAGGGGGGGGAGAGACCCAGTACTTC. Its translation: CATGGGGETQYF.

This clone came up once. V is TRBV5-5 and J is TRBJ2-7, with a weak D call TRBD2 (6 bases). Trimming took off 2 bases at V and 5 bases at J, with 14 bases between the two ends. CDR3 length: 14 residues. Germline values: CDR1 SGHKS, CDR2 YYEKEE (reference sequence). Here the CDR3 DNA reads TGTGCCAGCAGCTTTCCGGGACGGGAGAACGAGCAGTACTTC. This codes for CASSFPGRENEQYF.

This chain joins TRBV7-3 and TRBJ2-2; D may be TRBD1 or TRBD2 (5 bases each). This CDR3 has 14 amino acids. V lost 5 bases and J 4 bases, leaving 11 bases between the germline ends. CDR1 and CDR2 (germline): SGHTA, FQGTGA. Written as DNA, the CDR3 is TGTGCCAGCAGCCCCAGGGACGTCACCGGGGAGCTGTTTTTT. Protein product: CASSPRDVTGELFF.

CDR3 protein: CASSTTPNSPLHF. CDR3 in DNA: TGTGCCAGCAGTACCACCCCTAATTCACCCCTCCACTTT. The V call is TRBV27, the J call TRBJ1-6, with unresolved D. The germline gives CDR1 MNHEY, CDR2 SMNVEV (reference sequence). Trimming removed 5 bases from V and 6 bases from J, with 8 bases in between. The CDR3 totals 13 residues.

This chain uses TRBV5-6 with TRBJ1-6; D call uncertain. Germline values: CDR1 SGHDT, CDR2 YYEEEE. V was clipped by 1 base and J by 5 bases, with 10 bases between them. The CDR3 consists of 15 residues. The CDR3 here is CASSLLWANNSPLHF. The DNA of the CDR3 is TGTGCCAGCAGCTTGTTATGGGCTAATAATTCACCCCTCCACTTT.

This chain uses TRBV4-1 with TRBJ2-3; D is unresolved. CDR3 length: 12 amino acids. Trimming removed 3 bases at V and 6 bases at J, with 7 bases between. CDR1 and CDR2 (germline): MGHRA, YSYEKL. The CDR3 nucleotides read TGCGCCAGCAGCCACGTGTTGGATACGCAGTATTTT. Amino acid sequence: CASSHVLDTQYF.

The V gene is TRBV10-2, the J gene TRBJ2-5; D possibly corresponds to TRBD2 (6 bases). The CDR3 is 12 residues long. Germline V gene lookup returns CDR1 WSHSY and CDR2 SAAADI. With 7 bases removed from V and 4 bases from J, the gap between germline ends came to 10 bases. The CDR3 reads CASKGGGETQYF. CDR3 in DNA: TGCGCCAGCAAGGGAGGCGGAGAGACCCAGTACTTC.

This rearrangement joins TRBV18 to TRBJ2-7; either TRBD1 or TRBD2 may fit D (5 bases each). Germline assignment: CDR1 KGHSH and CDR2 LQKENI. This CDR3 is built from 13 residues. Deletions cut 3 bases from V and 2 bases from J, with 8 bases between. CDR3: CASSPGPTYEQYF. CDR3 coding DNA: TGTGCCAGCTCACCGGGACCCACCTACGAGCAGTACTTC.

The CDR3 bases are TGCGCCAGCAGCTTTGCCCCCGAGACCCAGTACTTC. Its translation: CASSFAPETQYF. The rearrangement joins TRBV5-1 to TRBJ2-5, with D uncertain. The CDR3 runs to 12 residues. The V gene's germline CDR1 is SGHRS and CDR2 YFSETQ. V shed 2 bases and J shed 5 bases, with 7 bases lying between them.

This clone was observed a handful of times. The chain joins TRBV4-3 to TRBJ1-4; D remains unclear. Germline assignment: CDR1 LGHNA and CDR2 YSLEER. The CDR3 is 16 residues long. V lost 0 bases to trimming and J lost 8 bases, with 16 bases between them. CDR3 DNA: TGCGCCAGCAGCCAAGATAGAGGAGTCGGGAACGAAAAACTGTTTTTT. It codes for CASSQDRGVGNEKLFF.